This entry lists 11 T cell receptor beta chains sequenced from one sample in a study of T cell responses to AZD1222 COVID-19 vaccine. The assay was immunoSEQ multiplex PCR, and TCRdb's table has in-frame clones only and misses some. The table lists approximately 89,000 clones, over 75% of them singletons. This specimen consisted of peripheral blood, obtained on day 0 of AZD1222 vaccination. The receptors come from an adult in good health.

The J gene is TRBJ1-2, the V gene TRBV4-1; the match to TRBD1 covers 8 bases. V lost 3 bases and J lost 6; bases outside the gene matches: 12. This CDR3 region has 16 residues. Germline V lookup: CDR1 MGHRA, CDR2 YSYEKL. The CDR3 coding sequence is TGCGCCAGCAGCCAGACTCCGAGGACAGGGCCGGATGGCTACACCTTC. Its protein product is CASSQTPRTGPDGYTF.

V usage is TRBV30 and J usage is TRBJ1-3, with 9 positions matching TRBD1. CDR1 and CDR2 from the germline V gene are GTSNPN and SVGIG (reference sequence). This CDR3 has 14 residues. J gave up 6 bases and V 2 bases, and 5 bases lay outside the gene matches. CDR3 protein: CAWSKTGGENTIYF. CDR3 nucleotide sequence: TGTGCCTGGAGTAAAACAGGGGGCGAAAACACCATATATTTT.

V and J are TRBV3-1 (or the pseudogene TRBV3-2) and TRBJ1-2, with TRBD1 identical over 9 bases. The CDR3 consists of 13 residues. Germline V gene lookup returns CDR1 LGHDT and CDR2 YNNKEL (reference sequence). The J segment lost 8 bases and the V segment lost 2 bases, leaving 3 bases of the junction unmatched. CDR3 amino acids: CASSQSTGGGYTF. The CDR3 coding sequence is TGTGCCAGCAGCCAATCGACAGGGGGAGGCTACACCTTC.

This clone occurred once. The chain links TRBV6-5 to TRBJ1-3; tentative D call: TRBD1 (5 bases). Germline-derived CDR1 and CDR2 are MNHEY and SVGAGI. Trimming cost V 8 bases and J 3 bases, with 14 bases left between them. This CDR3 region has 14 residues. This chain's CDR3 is CASHSGLIGNTIYF. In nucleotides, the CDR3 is TGTGCCAGCCACTCGGGGCTAATTGGAAACACCATATATTTT.

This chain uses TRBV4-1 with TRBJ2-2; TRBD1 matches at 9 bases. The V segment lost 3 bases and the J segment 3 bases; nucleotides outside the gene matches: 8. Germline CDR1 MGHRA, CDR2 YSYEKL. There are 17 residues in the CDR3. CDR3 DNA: TGCGCCAGCAGCCAGTGGGGACAGGGTAAACACACCGGGGAGCTGTTTTTT. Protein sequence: CASSQWGQGKHTGELFF.

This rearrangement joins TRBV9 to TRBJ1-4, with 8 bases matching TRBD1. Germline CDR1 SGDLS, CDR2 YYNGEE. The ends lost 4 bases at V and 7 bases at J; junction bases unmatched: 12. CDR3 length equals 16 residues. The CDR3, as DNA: TGTGCCAGCAGCATCGGGGCAGGGGGCCTGGGTGAAAAACTGTTTTTT. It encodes CASSIGAGGLGEKLFF.

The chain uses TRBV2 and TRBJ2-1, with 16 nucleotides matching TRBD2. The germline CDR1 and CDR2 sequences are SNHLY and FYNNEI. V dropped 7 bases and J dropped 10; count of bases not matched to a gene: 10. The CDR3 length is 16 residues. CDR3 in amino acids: CASIPPGLAGGREQFF. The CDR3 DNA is TGTGCCAGCATCCCTCCGGGACTAGCGGGGGGGCGCGAGCAGTTCTTC.

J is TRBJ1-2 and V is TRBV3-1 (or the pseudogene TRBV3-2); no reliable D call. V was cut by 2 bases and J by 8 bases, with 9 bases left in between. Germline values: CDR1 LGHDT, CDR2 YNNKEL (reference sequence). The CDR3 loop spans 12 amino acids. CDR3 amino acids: CASSQKSQGYTF. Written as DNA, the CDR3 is TGTGCCAGCAGCCAAAAATCCCAAGGCTACACCTTC.

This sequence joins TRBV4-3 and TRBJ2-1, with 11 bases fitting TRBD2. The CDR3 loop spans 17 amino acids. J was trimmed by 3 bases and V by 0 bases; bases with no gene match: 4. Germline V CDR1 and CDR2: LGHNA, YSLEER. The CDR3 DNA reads TGCGCCAGCAGCCAAGAACCTAGCGGGGGGATCTACAATGAGCAGTTCTTC. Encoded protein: CASSQEPSGGIYNEQFF.

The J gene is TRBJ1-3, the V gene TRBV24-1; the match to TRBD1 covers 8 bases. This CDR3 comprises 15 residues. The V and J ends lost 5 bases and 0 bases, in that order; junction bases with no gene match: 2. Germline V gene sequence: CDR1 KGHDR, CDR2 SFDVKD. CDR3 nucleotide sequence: TGTGCCACCAGTGCAGGGGGCATCTCTGGAAACACCATATATTTT. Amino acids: CATSAGGISGNTIYF.

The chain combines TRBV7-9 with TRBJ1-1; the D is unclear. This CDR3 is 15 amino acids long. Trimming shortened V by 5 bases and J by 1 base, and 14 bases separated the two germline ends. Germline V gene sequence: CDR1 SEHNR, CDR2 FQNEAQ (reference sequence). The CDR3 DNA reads TGTGCCAGCAGCCCAAGGCGGGGTGGGAACACTGAAGCTTTCTTT. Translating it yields CASSPRRGGNTEAFF.